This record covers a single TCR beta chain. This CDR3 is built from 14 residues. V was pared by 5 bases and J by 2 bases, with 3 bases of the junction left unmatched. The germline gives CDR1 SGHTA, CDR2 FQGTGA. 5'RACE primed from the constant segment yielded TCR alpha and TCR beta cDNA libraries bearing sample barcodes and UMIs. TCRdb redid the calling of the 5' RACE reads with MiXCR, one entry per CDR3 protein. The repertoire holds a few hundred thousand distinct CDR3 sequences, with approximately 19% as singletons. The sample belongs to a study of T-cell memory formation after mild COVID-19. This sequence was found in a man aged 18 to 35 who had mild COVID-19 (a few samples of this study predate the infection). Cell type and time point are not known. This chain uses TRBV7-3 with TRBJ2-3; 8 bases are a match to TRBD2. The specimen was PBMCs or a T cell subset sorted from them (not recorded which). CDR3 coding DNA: TGTGCCAGCAGCCGCGGGGGGATCACAGATACGCAGTATTTT. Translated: CASSRGGITDTQYF.